Each of the 32 T cell receptor beta chains below was sequenced from the same sample in a study of blood T cells in healthy people across ages. A sample-barcoded 5' primer and a J-beta primer mix were used in a second PCR of roughly 6 to 12 cycles. TCRdb called the 5' RACE reads again in MiXCR, with one record for every CDR3 protein. The sample includes roughly 2 million distinct CDR3 sequences, less than 50% of them seen just once. Material: blood. The receptors shown here come from a woman aged 40 to 50 in good health.

The CDR3 region has the DNA TGTGCCAGCAGTTTGGCGAATCATAATTCACCCCTCCACTTT. Translated, it gives CASSLANHNSPLHF. This chain joins TRBV27 and TRBJ1-6; D remains unclear. Trimming left V 3 bases short and J 5 bases short, with 8 bases between. CDR3 length equals 14 residues. In germline, CDR1 is MNHEY, CDR2 SMNVEV (reference sequence).

The rearrangement links TRBV10-3 to TRBJ2-3; no firm D call. The germline V gene encodes CDR1 ENHRY and CDR2 SYGVKD. V lost 6 bases and J lost 1, with 8 bases in between. The CDR3 totals 13 residues. CDR3 bases: TGTGCCATCAGAGAGACTGGCACAGATACGCAGTATTTT. Its protein product is CAIRETGTDTQYF.

A few counts support this clonotype. V is TRBV14 and J is TRBJ2-7; D gene unclear. Per germline, CDR1 SGHDN and CDR2 FVKESK. CDR3 length: 14 amino acids. Trimming cost V 1 base and J 2 bases, with 9 bases left between them. This chain's CDR3 is CASSQGGPTYEQYF. The CDR3 DNA is TGTGCCAGCAGCCAAGGAGGCCCTACCTACGAGCAGTACTTC.

On this clonotype itself: The missing conserved phenylalanine or tryptophan at the end of this CDR3 makes a read error likely. This chain links TRBV6-2 or TRBV6-3 with TRBJ1-2; D gene unclear. Per the germline V gene, CDR1 is MNHEY and CDR2 is SVGEGT. V lost 6 bases, J lost 7 bases, and 18 bases lay in between. The CDR3 length is 14 residues. CDR3 nucleotides: TGTGCCAGCAGCAACCCGTTGGAGGTAGGTGGCTACACCTCC. Its protein product is CASSNPLEVGGYTS.

The table lists this clonotype with a count of one. This chain uses TRBV6-2 or TRBV6-3 with TRBJ2-1; 8 bases agree with TRBD2. Germline CDR1 and CDR2: MNHEY and SVGEGT. V lost 0 bases to trimming and J lost 2 bases; unmatched junction nucleotides: 6. This CDR3 is built from 17 residues. This chain's CDR3 is CASSYSPGLDPYNEQFF. CDR3 sequence (DNA): TGTGCCAGCAGTTACTCACCGGGACTAGATCCCTACAATGAGCAGTTCTTC.

About this clonotype itself: Germline is not matched at one junction end, which may reflect a read error. V is TRBV12-3 or TRBV12-4 and J is TRBJ2-5, with D perhaps assigned TRBD1 or TRBD2 (5 bases each). This CDR3 spans 13 amino acids. CDR3: CASSFRVGETRYF. Written as DNA, the CDR3 is TGTGCCAGCAGTTTCAGGGTAGGGGAGACCCGGTACTTC.

J is TRBJ2-3 and V is TRBV20-1; perhaps TRBD1 as D (5 bases). The CDR3 runs 14 residues. V lost 6 bases and J 5 bases, leaving 18 bases between the germline ends. Germline values: CDR1 DFQATT, CDR2 SNEGSKA (reference sequence). CDR3: CSATFGKGKDTQYF. The CDR3 DNA reads as TGCAGTGCCACTTTCGGCAAGGGGAAAGATACGCAGTATTTT.

The gene calls are TRBV5-1 and TRBJ2-7; D call uncertain. CDR3 length: 15 residues. With 7 bases removed from V and 7 bases from J, the gap between germline ends came to 24 bases. Germline V gives CDR1 SGHRS, CDR2 YFSETQ. CDR3 residues: CASRHAGQSYNEQYF. In DNA form, the CDR3 reads TGCGCCAGCCGACACGCTGGCCAATCGTACAATGAGCAGTACTTC.

The V call is TRBV4-3, the J call TRBJ2-3, with 10 nucleotides matching TRBD1. The CDR3 is 16 residues long. V dropped 4 bases and J dropped 3; count of bases not matched to a gene: 7. Looked up from germline, CDR1 is LGHNA and CDR2 is YSLEER. The CDR3 loop is CASSRDGQGGTDTQYF. CDR3 nucleotide sequence: TGCGCCAGCAGCCGAGATGGACAGGGGGGAACAGATACGCAGTATTTT.

The chain couples TRBV7-2 to TRBJ2-7; 7 positions agree with TRBD1. Germline values: CDR1 SGHTA, CDR2 FQGNSA. The CDR3 is made up of 15 amino acids. The V gene end was trimmed by 5 bases and the J gene end by 4 bases; junction bases not matched to a gene: 11. CDR3 protein: CASSLQGNGPYEQYF. The CDR3 DNA follows: TGTGCCAGCAGCCTACAGGGGAATGGCCCGTACGAGCAGTACTTC.

In this sample, this clonotype turned up a few times. The chain uses TRBV20-1 and TRBJ2-1; no clear D gene. Per germline, CDR1 DFQATT and CDR2 SNEGSKA (reference sequence). The CDR3 extends over 12 amino acids. The V and J ends lost 2 bases and 4 bases respectively, with 6 bases between them. The CDR3 DNA is TGCAGTGCTAGACTGCAGTACAATGAGCAGTTCTTC. Its protein product is CSARLQYNEQFF.

The CDR3 protein is CASSLWTGGNGYTF. DNA for the CDR3: TGTGCCAGCAGTTTGTGGACAGGGGGTAACGGCTACACCTTC. The chain has TRBV6-6 and TRBJ1-2, with TRBD1 identical over 10 bases. Germline V gene data show CDR1 as MNHNY and CDR2 as SVGAGI (reference sequence). CDR3 length: 14 residues. V dropped 4 bases and J dropped 8; count of bases not matched to a gene: 7.

In this sample, this clonotype turned up many times. The gene calls are TRBV5-1 and TRBJ2-5; 9 nucleotides match TRBD1. Germline trimming cut 4 bases from V and 0 bases from J; bases unmatched to any gene: 4. The CDR3 spans 15 residues. Germline loops: CDR1 SGHRS, CDR2 YFSETQ. CDR3 amino acids: CASSPRQGDQETQYF. As DNA, the CDR3 is TGCGCCAGCAGCCCGAGACAGGGGGACCAAGAGACCCAGTACTTC.

The chain recombines TRBV20-1 with TRBJ2-7, with a tentative D call TRBD1 (5 bases). Judging by the DNA end, TRBJ2-5 fits better; the J call may be wrong. The CDR3 sequence is 16 residues long. CDR1 is DFQATT, CDR2 SNEGSKA, per germline (reference sequence). CDR3 DNA sequence: TGCAGTGCTAGAGATATGCAGGGTCCCCACCAAGAGACCCAGTACTTC. It specifies CSARDMQGPHQETQYF.

V and J are TRBV7-9 and TRBJ1-2, with 7 bases aligning to TRBD1. V trimming: 6 bases; J trimming: 0 bases; junction bases outside the gene matches: 7. CDR3 length: 15 amino acids. The germline V gene has CDR1 SEHNR and CDR2 FQNEAQ (reference sequence). The CDR3 spells CASSFSGTANYGYTF. The CDR3 DNA is TGTGCCAGCAGTTTTTCCGGGACAGCTAACTATGGCTACACCTTC. The full variable domain, its missing parts supplied by reference TRBV7-9 and TRBJ1-2, is DTGVSQNPRHKITKRGQNVTFRCDPISEHNRLYWYRQTLGQGPEFLTYFQNEAQLEKSRLLSDRFSAERPKGSFSTLEIQRTEQGDSAMYLCASSFSGTANYGYTFGSGTRLTVV.

This chain joins TRBV6-2 or TRBV6-3 and TRBJ1-1, with D unresolved. The germline V and J ends were trimmed by 6 bases and 6 bases, with 11 bases remaining between them. From germline, CDR1 is MNHEY and CDR2 SVGEGT. The CDR3 loop spans 12 amino acids. CDR3 nucleotides: TGTGCCAGCAGCCCCCCTTTCCCTGAAGCTTTCTTT. Residues: CASSPPFPEAFF.

The chain recombines TRBV14 with TRBJ2-7, with 7 bases identical to TRBD1. With 4 bases clipped from V and 0 bases from J, the junction kept 9 bases outside the gene matches. Germline V gene data show CDR1 as SGHDN and CDR2 as FVKESK. This CDR3 is built from 16 residues. CDR3 nucleotides: TGTGCCAGCAGCCTCAAGGACAGGCGGAGCTCCTACGAGCAGTACTTC. Translating gives CASSLKDRRSSYEQYF.

This clonotype was counted between two and nine times. The chain employs TRBV29-1 and TRBJ2-2; D unclear. Trimming stripped 4 bases from V and 1 base from J, with 13 bases between. The CDR3 is 15 amino acids. Germline V gene lookup returns CDR1 SQVTM and CDR2 ANQGSEA. The CDR3 loop is CSVGGDTENTGELFF. For the CDR3, the DNA is TGCAGCGTTGGAGGTGACACCGAGAACACCGGGGAGCTGTTTTTT.

CDR3 in DNA: TGTGCCATCAGTGAGTCGACACAAACCTACAATGAGCAGTTCTTC. The encoded protein is CAISESTQTYNEQFF. This chain connects TRBV10-3 to TRBJ2-1; no clear D. Germline loops: CDR1 ENHRY, CDR2 SYGVKD. The ends were cut back, 0 bases at V and 2 bases at J, with 8 bases in the middle. This CDR3 is 15 amino acids long.

This clonotype was observed a few times. This sequence joins TRBV4-3 and TRBJ2-3; TRBD2 matches at 10 bases. The CDR3 has 16 residues. V shed 0 bases and J 10 bases; nucleotides not matched to a gene: 10. The germline V gene has CDR1 LGHNA and CDR2 YSLEER. The chain's CDR3 is CASSQEIAGGSSAQYF. DNA for the CDR3: TGCGCCAGCAGCCAAGAAATAGCGGGGGGCTCTTCGGCGCAGTATTTT.

This clonotype showed up just a few times. The chain uses TRBV7-9 and TRBJ2-5, with 7 bases aligning to TRBD1. The J segment lost 7 bases and the V segment lost 5 bases, leaving 13 bases of the junction unmatched. The CDR3 is made up of 15 amino acids. CDR1 and CDR2 (germline): SEHNR, FQNEAQ (reference sequence). CDR3 sequence: CASSPPTGRKGTQYF. The CDR3, as DNA: TGTGCCAGCAGCCCTCCGACAGGGAGAAAAGGGACCCAGTACTTC.

This clonotype showed up many times. The chain has TRBV5-1 and TRBJ2-1, with 8 bases fitting TRBD1. The CDR3 runs to 16 residues. CDR1 SGHRS and CDR2 YFSETQ come from the germline V gene. J gave up 0 bases and V 0 bases, and 2 bases lay outside the gene matches. CDR3 residues: CASSLGGTGSYNEQFF. For the CDR3, the DNA is TGCGCCAGCAGCTTGGGGGGGACAGGCTCCTACAATGAGCAGTTCTTC.

This clonotype was detected a few times. CDR3 protein: CASSLNVLPGQRFAEQYF. The CDR3 nucleotides read TGTGCCAGCAGCCTAAACGTACTTCCGGGACAGAGGTTCGCCGAGCAGTACTTC. The chain carries TRBV7-9 and TRBJ2-4; TRBD1 aligns across 7 bases. The tail of the sequence fits TRBJ2-7 better, so the J call may be wrong. The CDR3 runs 18 residues. From germline, CDR1 is SEHNR and CDR2 FQNEAQ (reference sequence).

This clonotype was seen a few times. J is TRBJ2-1 and V is TRBV5-1, with a tentative D call TRBD2 (6 bases). The V end was cut by 4 bases, the J end by 5 bases, with 13 bases between. Germline loops: CDR1 SGHRS, CDR2 YFSETQ. CDR3 size: 14 residues. The CDR3 sequence is CASSRRDGNNEQFF. Written as DNA, the CDR3 is TGCGCCAGCAGCAGGCGGGATGGGAACAATGAGCAGTTCTTC.

This clonotype has just a few counts. J is TRBJ2-4 and V is TRBV4-3, with D possibly being TRBD2 (5 bases). The V end was cut by 3 bases, the J end by 4 bases, with 10 bases between. From germline, CDR1 is LGHNA and CDR2 YSLEER. The CDR3 has 14 residues. CDR3 residues: CASSQTSGKNIQYF. For the CDR3, the DNA is TGCGCCAGCAGCCAGACGAGCGGAAAAAACATTCAGTACTTC.

The rearrangement uses TRBV4-3 and TRBJ2-4, with 7 bases matching TRBD1. Germline V gene lookup returns CDR1 LGHNA and CDR2 YSLEER. The J segment lost 4 bases and the V segment lost 2 bases, leaving 5 bases of the junction unmatched. The CDR3 sequence is 15 residues long. The CDR3 coding sequence is TGCGCCAGCAGCCAACATCTGGGACAGAAAAACATTCAGTACTTC. Amino acid sequence: CASSQHLGQKNIQYF.

This clonotype was counted only a few times. This chain joins TRBV7-2 and TRBJ2-5; weak D call: TRBD1 (6 bases). The CDR3 runs 15 residues. CDR1 is SGHTA, CDR2 FQGNSA, per germline. The V end lost 4 bases, the J end lost 12 bases, and 24 bases lay between the germline ends. The CDR3 region has the DNA TGTGCCAGCAGCTCTTTTGCACCGGGACACCGAGTGGAGTACTTC. Its translation: CASSSFAPGHRVEYF.

The V gene is TRBV7-2, the J gene TRBJ2-2, with D possibly matching TRBD1 (5 bases). CDR1 is SGHTA and CDR2 is FQGNSA in the germline V gene. This CDR3 has 16 residues. Trimming cost V 1 base and J 4 bases, with 13 bases left between them. The chain's CDR3 is CASSLVLGRGTGELFF. The CDR3 bases are TGTGCCAGCAGCTTAGTTCTGGGGCGCGGCACCGGGGAGCTGTTTTTT.

This clonotype was seen only a few times. The genes are TRBV6-2 or TRBV6-3 and TRBJ2-7; D is undetermined. The ends were cut back, 6 bases at V and 3 bases at J, with 9 bases in the middle. The germline gives CDR1 MNHEY, CDR2 SVGEGT. The CDR3 runs to 12 residues. CDR3 protein: CASRKDNYEQYF. For the CDR3, the DNA is TGTGCCAGCAGAAAAGACAACTACGAGCAGTACTTC.

The V and J genes are TRBV25-1 and TRBJ1-2, with 9 bases matching TRBD1. The V and J ends lost 4 bases and 8 bases, in that order; junction bases with no gene match: 5. Germline lookup yields CDR1 MGHDK and CDR2 SYGVNS. The CDR3 has 13 amino acids. Here the CDR3 DNA reads TGTGCCAGCAGTGGGACAGGGGTGCGGGGCTACACCTTC. It translates to CASSGTGVRGYTF.

The genes are TRBV6-2 or TRBV6-3 and TRBJ1-2; D not certain. The CDR3 extends over 15 amino acids. Trimming pared 0 bases from V and 2 bases from J, leaving 10 bases between. Germline V gene data show CDR1 as MNHEY and CDR2 as SVGEGT. The CDR3 region has the DNA TGTGCCAGCAGTTACTCGTGGGAGTTAAACTATGGCTACACCTTC. Amino acid sequence: CASSYSWELNYGYTF.

This chain connects TRBV28 to TRBJ2-1; 7 bases are a match to TRBD1. CDR1 and CDR2 (germline): MDHEN, SYDVKM. Trimming cost V 3 bases and J 5 bases; bases outside gene matches: 7. The CDR3 is 15 amino acids. The CDR3: CASSLGTEGNNEQFF. The CDR3 bases are TGTGCCAGCAGTTTGGGGACAGAGGGGAACAATGAGCAGTTCTTC.